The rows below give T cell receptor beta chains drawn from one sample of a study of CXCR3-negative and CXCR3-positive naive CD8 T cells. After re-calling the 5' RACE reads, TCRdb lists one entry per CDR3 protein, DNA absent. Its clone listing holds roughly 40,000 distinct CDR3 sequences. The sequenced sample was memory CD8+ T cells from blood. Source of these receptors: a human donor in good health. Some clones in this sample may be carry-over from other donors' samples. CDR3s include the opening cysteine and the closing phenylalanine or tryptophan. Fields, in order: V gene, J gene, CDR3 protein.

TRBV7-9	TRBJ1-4	CASSEDREEEEKLFF
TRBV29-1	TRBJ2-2	CSVGDNLSGELLF
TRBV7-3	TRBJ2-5	CASSSDQETQYF
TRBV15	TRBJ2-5	CATSRATDQETQYF
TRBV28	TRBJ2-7	CASSSNSYRGLKSLYEQYF
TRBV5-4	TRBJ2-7	CASSWGAYEQYF
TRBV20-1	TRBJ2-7	CSAKTGTRIGSYEQYF
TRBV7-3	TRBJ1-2	CASSSSRLYGYTF
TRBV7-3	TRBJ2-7	CASSLRGQDWVYEQYF
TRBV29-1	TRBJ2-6	CSVEELDRESSGANVLTF
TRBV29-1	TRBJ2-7	CSVRGGQLGNEQYF